This passage covers 28 T cell receptor beta chains from one sample sequenced in a study of human T cells and chemical hapten exposure (dated by TCRdb to the early 2020s). Library method: RACE. Sequenced using a NextSeq 500. Using fastp trimming at Q25 and MiXCR clonotype assembly, TCRdb reanalyzed the public sequencing data and kept in-frame beta chains. All rows with the same CDR3 protein become a single entry with the most common DNA and genes. This sample is represented by some 120,000 distinct CDR3 sequences; 12% of them were singletons. Around 1.5% of the sample is in the top ten clones. What the time point label conveys for this sample: patch test 1, 2 weeks after DPC sensitization. According to the study, the label for this sample's treatment or condition signals: therapeutic diphenylcyclopropenone sensitization with weekly scalp DPC. Sequenced here: whole blood, sampled in connection with sensitization to the hapten diphenylcyclopropenone (DPC). Receptors were obtained from a woman between 45 and 65 years old with alopecia areata. Some clones in this sample may be carry-over from other donors' samples.

The chain combines TRBV5-5 with TRBJ1-5; D may be TRBD1 (5 bases). The CDR3 extends over 15 amino acids. Trimming removed 0 bases at V and 8 bases at J, with 15 bases between. In germline, CDR1 is SGHKS, CDR2 YYEKEE (reference sequence). CDR3 DNA: TGTGCCAGCAGCTTGGAGTCTCCAGGGACTAAGCCCCAGCATTTT. Translating gives CASSLESPGTKPQHF. Combining the CDR3 with reference TRBV5-5 and TRBJ1-5 gives the whole variable domain DAGVTQSPTHLIKTRGQQVTLRCSPISGHKSVSWYQQVLGQGPQFIFQYYEKEERGRGNFPDRFSARQFPNYSSELNVNALLLGDSALYLCASSLESPGTKPQHFGDGTRLSIL.

The V call is TRBV12-3 or TRBV12-4, the J call TRBJ1-3; D is possibly TRBD1 (5 bases). Trimming took 4 bases from V and 3 from J, leaving 19 bases between them. The CDR3 totals 17 residues. This CDR3 is CASSSNTKGPVGNTIYF. The CDR3 DNA reads as TGTGCCAGCAGTTCGAATACTAAGGGGCCAGTTGGAAACACCATATATTTT.

The chain links TRBV11-2 to TRBJ1-2; no firm D call. The CDR3 totals 11 residues. V dropped 4 bases and J dropped 8 bases, with 8 bases sitting between them. In germline, CDR1 is SGHAT, CDR2 FQNNGV. The CDR3 protein is CASSWSTGYTF. As DNA, the CDR3 is TGTGCCAGCAGCTGGTCAACGGGCTACACCTTC. The variable domain in full, with the rest retrieved from reference TRBV11-2 and TRBJ1-2, is EAGVAQSPRYKIIEKRQSVAFWCNPISGHATLYWYQQILGQGPKLLIQFQNNGVVDDSQLPKDRFSAERLKGVDSTLKIQPAKLEDSAVYLCASSWSTGYTFGSGTRLTVV.

This clonotype was seen many times. The V and J genes are TRBV28 and TRBJ1-5, with TRBD1 matching over 7 bases. CDR1 and CDR2 from the germline V gene are MDHEN and SYDVKM. This CDR3 has 14 residues. With V trimmed by 3 bases and J by 4 bases, 3 bases remained unmatched. CDR3: CASSLGTENQPQHF. CDR3 sequence (DNA): TGTGCCAGCAGTTTGGGGACAGAGAATCAGCCCCAGCATTTT. Looking up the rest from reference TRBV28 and TRBJ1-5 gives the full variable domain: DVKVTQSSRYLVKRTGEKVFLECVQDMDHENMFWYRQDPGLGLRLIYFSYDVKMKEKGDIPEGYSVSREKKERFSLILESASTNQTSMYLCASSLGTENQPQHFGDGTRLSIL.

This clonotype has a handful of counts. V gene TRBV20-1 combines with J gene TRBJ2-1; possible D gene TRBD2, 5 bases. CDR1 and CDR2 from the germline V gene are DFQATT and SNEGSKA (reference sequence). V lost 3 bases, J lost 6 bases, and 9 bases lay in between. The CDR3 runs to 12 residues. DNA for the CDR3: TGCAGTGCTAGCGAAGGGAGCAATGAGCAGTTCTTC. It encodes CSASEGSNEQFF.

The rearrangement joins TRBV7-6 to TRBJ2-2; D gene uncertain. The CDR3 has 14 residues. With 1 base removed from V and 1 base from J, the gap between germline ends came to 4 bases. Germline V CDR1 and CDR2: SGHVS, FNYEAQ. The CDR3 bases are TGTGCCAGCAGCTTAGGACAGAACACCGGGGAGCTGTTTTTT. Translation: CASSLGQNTGELFF.

In this sample, this clonotype turned up many times. The J gene is TRBJ2-5, the V gene TRBV11-2; TRBD1 or TRBD2 may be the D gene (5 bases each). The CDR3 is made up of 15 amino acids. The V gene's germline CDR1 is SGHAT and CDR2 FQNNGV. V lost 1 base to trimming and J lost 4 bases, with 13 bases between them. The CDR3 coding sequence is TGTGCCAGCAGCTTAGGGCAGGGCGGGCCAGAGACCCAGTACTTC. Protein product: CASSLGQGGPETQYF.

The table lists this clonotype with a few counts. V is TRBV27 and J is TRBJ2-7; 8 bases match TRBD1. Germline V gives CDR1 MNHEY, CDR2 SMNVEV (reference sequence). The length of the CDR3 is 14 residues. V gave up 5 bases and J gave up 2 bases; unmatched junction bases: 5. The CDR3 reads CASSPLDRAYEQYF. CDR3 sequence (DNA): TGTGCCAGCAGTCCGCTGGACAGGGCCTACGAGCAGTACTTC.

The rearrangement links TRBV28 to TRBJ2-7, with TRBD2 identical over 10 bases. Germline V gene data show CDR1 as MDHEN and CDR2 as SYDVKM. The junction had 18 bases not matched to a gene; V was cut back by 8 bases and J by 5 bases. CDR3 length equals 17 residues. The CDR3 here is CASAGPALAGGRHEQYF. CDR3 sequence (DNA): TGTGCCAGCGCCGGGCCAGCATTAGCGGGAGGTCGGCACGAGCAGTACTTC.

The chain couples TRBV20-1 to TRBJ2-5; TRBD1 is a possible D gene (6 bases). The length of the CDR3 is 17 residues. V was clipped by 1 base and J by 1 base, with 19 bases between them. CDR1 DFQATT and CDR2 SNEGSKA come from the germline V gene (reference sequence). CDR3 residues: CSARGIGRGGVQETQYF. The CDR3 DNA follows: TGCAGTGCTAGAGGTATCGGTCGAGGGGGAGTCCAAGAGACCCAGTACTTC.

This clonotype occurred many times. The chain carries TRBV29-1 and TRBJ1-1, with D possibly being TRBD1 (5 bases). Germline V lookup: CDR1 SQVTM, CDR2 ANQGSEA. V was trimmed by 7 bases and J by 4 bases, leaving 16 bases between them. CDR3 length: 13 amino acids. The CDR3: CSGAWGRGTEAFF. The CDR3 DNA follows: TGCAGCGGAGCCTGGGGGAGAGGCACTGAAGCTTTCTTT.

This clonotype appeared a few times. V gene TRBV28 combines with J gene TRBJ2-7, with 10 bases lining up with TRBD1. V was clipped by 7 bases and J by 9 bases; unmatched bases: 15. In germline, CDR1 is MDHEN, CDR2 SYDVKM. This CDR3 is built from 15 residues. The CDR3 region has the DNA TGTGCCAGCACCCCGCTGCCGGACAGGGGGGGTGGGCAGTACTTC. It codes for CASTPLPDRGGGQYF. The whole variable domain, remainder taken from reference TRBV28 and TRBJ2-7, is DVKVTQSSRYLVKRTGEKVFLECVQDMDHENMFWYRQDPGLGLRLIYFSYDVKMKEKGDIPEGYSVSREKKERFSLILESASTNQTSMYLCASTPLPDRGGGQYFGPGTRLTVT.

In DNA form, the CDR3 reads TGTGCCAGCAGGCCGGGGTTGGTTGTCTACGAGCAGTACTTC. Encoded protein: CASRPGLVVYEQYF. The chain links TRBV28 to TRBJ2-7, with D possibly matching TRBD2 (5 bases). This CDR3 comprises 14 residues. Trimming shortened V by 6 bases and J by 3 bases, and 15 bases separated the two germline ends. Germline CDR1 is MDHEN and CDR2 is SYDVKM.

The V call is TRBV12-3 or TRBV12-4, the J call TRBJ1-5; TRBD1 aligns across 7 bases. The CDR3 contains 15 residues. J was trimmed by 3 bases and V by 5 bases; bases with no gene match: 7. The CDR3, as DNA: TGTGCCAGCAGTACACTGGGGACAGACAATCAGCCCCAGCATTTT. It translates to CASSTLGTDNQPQHF.

The table lists this clonotype with many counts. The chain joins TRBV28 to TRBJ2-3; either TRBD1 or TRBD2 may fit D (5 bases each). The CDR3 consists of 16 residues. Germline values: CDR1 MDHEN, CDR2 SYDVKM. The V end lost 6 bases, the J end lost 2 bases, and 18 bases lay between the germline ends. CDR3 in amino acids: CASSPGTTINTDTQYF. CDR3 sequence (DNA): TGTGCCAGCAGCCCGGGGACCACAATTAACACAGATACGCAGTATTTT.

The V gene is TRBV28, the J gene TRBJ2-2, with 11 bases fitting TRBD2. Trimming cost V 7 bases and J 8 bases; bases outside gene matches: 12. Germline lookup yields CDR1 MDHEN and CDR2 SYDVKM. This CDR3 comprises 16 residues. This CDR3 is CASTSPSGRLSGELFF. The CDR3, as DNA: TGTGCCAGCACCTCACCTAGCGGGAGGCTCAGTGGGGAGCTGTTTTTT.

In this sample, this clonotype turned up many times. The V call is TRBV28, the J call TRBJ2-5, with no clear D. This CDR3 spans 13 amino acids. Trimming took off 3 bases at V and 5 bases at J, with 10 bases between the two ends. CDR1 and CDR2 from the germline V gene are MDHEN and SYDVKM. The CDR3 DNA follows: TGTGCCAGCAGTTTCCCCAGCTTGGAGACCCAGTACTTC. Translation gives CASSFPSLETQYF.

This clonotype has more than one count but fewer than ten. The J gene is TRBJ2-2, the V gene TRBV20-1; 9 nucleotides agree with TRBD2. CDR3 length: 14 residues. Germline lookup yields CDR1 DFQATT and CDR2 SNEGSKA (reference sequence). The ends lost 4 bases at V and 4 bases at J; junction bases unmatched: 4. CDR3 nucleotides: TGCAGTGCTAAGCGGGAGGACTTCACCGGGGAGCTGTTTTTT. Protein product: CSAKREDFTGELFF.

The V and J genes are TRBV6-2 or TRBV6-3 and TRBJ1-5; weak D call: TRBD1 (6 bases). Trimming took 6 bases from V and 5 from J, leaving 20 bases between them. Germline V gene data show CDR1 as MNHEY and CDR2 as SVGEGT. This CDR3 is 16 amino acids long. The CDR3 reads CASRGAGVRLDQPQHF. DNA of the CDR3: TGTGCCAGCAGGGGGGCCGGCGTCAGGTTGGATCAGCCCCAGCATTTT.

This clonotype has only a few counts. This chain's CDR3 is CASGTGPQETQYF. CDR3 coding DNA: TGCGCCAGCGGGACAGGGCCGCAAGAGACCCAGTACTTC. The rearrangement joins TRBV4-1 to TRBJ2-5, with TRBD1 identical over 9 bases. J gave up 2 bases and V 8 bases, and 3 bases lay outside the gene matches. CDR1 MGHRA and CDR2 YSYEKL come from the germline V gene. The CDR3 is made up of 13 amino acids.

This clonotype was detected many times. As DNA, the CDR3 is TGTGCCAGCAGTTTTCAGGGAAGTACGGATACGCAGTATTTT. It yields the protein CASSFQGSTDTQYF. V gene TRBV12-3 or TRBV12-4 combines with J gene TRBJ2-3; D may be TRBD1 (5 bases). This CDR3 spans 14 amino acids. The V and J ends lost 3 bases and 6 bases respectively, with 13 bases between them.

This clonotype was recorded many times. This rearrangement joins TRBV28 to TRBJ2-7; D is perhaps TRBD2 (6 bases). CDR3 length: 15 residues. V was shortened by 5 bases and J by 0 bases, with 14 bases between the two germline ends. CDR1 and CDR2 (germline): MDHEN, SYDVKM. Here the CDR3 DNA reads TGTGCCAGCAGTCGACCGGGAGCCGTCTCCTACGAGCAGTACTTC. Translated, it gives CASSRPGAVSYEQYF.

The rearrangement uses TRBV6-6 and TRBJ1-3; D gene ambiguous. The ends were cut back, 6 bases at V and 8 bases at J, with 8 bases in the middle. Per germline, CDR1 MNHNY and CDR2 SVGAGI (reference sequence). The CDR3 consists of 11 residues. The CDR3 nucleotides read TGTGCCAGCAGCCCCCGGGACACCATATATTTT. This sequence encodes CASSPRDTIYF.

V gene TRBV7-8 combines with J gene TRBJ2-4, with 10 bases that match TRBD1. The CDR3 runs 16 residues. With 5 bases clipped from V and 0 bases from J, the junction kept 4 bases outside the gene matches. Germline lookup yields CDR1 SGHVS and CDR2 FQNEAQ. CDR3 in amino acids: CASSGRDRGAKNIQYF. The CDR3 bases are TGTGCCAGCAGCGGGAGGGACAGGGGAGCCAAAAACATTCAGTACTTC. Looking up the rest from reference TRBV7-8 and TRBJ2-4 gives the full variable domain: GAGVSQSPRYKVAKRGQDVALRCDPISGHVSLFWYQQALGQGPEFLTYFQNEAQLDKSGLPSDRFFAERPEGSVSTLKIQRTQQEDSAVYLCASSGRDRGAKNIQYFGAGTRLSVL.

This clonotype was counted at least ten times. The chain is built from TRBV20-1 and TRBJ1-5, with D hard to call. Germline CDR1 is DFQATT and CDR2 is SNEGSKA (reference sequence). The ends were cut back, 2 bases at V and 4 bases at J, with 9 bases in the middle. The CDR3 is made up of 13 amino acids. Here the CDR3 reads CSARISVNQPQHF. In DNA, the CDR3 is TGCAGTGCTAGAATCTCCGTAAATCAGCCCCAGCATTTT.

V usage is TRBV7-2 and J usage is TRBJ1-1, with D maybe TRBD1 (5 bases). The CDR3 has 15 residues. V dropped 5 bases and J dropped 6 bases, with 19 bases sitting between them. Germline loops: CDR1 SGHTA, CDR2 FQGNSA. DNA for the CDR3: TGTGCCAGCAGCCCCCCCGGTGTGGGGCGCGCTGAAGCTTTCTTT. The encoded protein is CASSPPGVGRAEAFF. The full variable domain, its missing parts supplied by reference TRBV7-2 and TRBJ1-1, is GAGVSQSPSNKVTEKGKDVELRCDPISGHTALYWYRQSLGQGLEFLIYFQGNSAPDKSGLPSDRFSAERTGGSVSTLTIQRTQQEDSAVYLCASSPPGVGRAEAFFGQGTRLTVV.

This clonotype has a handful of counts. This sequence joins TRBV3-1 and TRBJ1-6; D may be TRBD1 (5 bases). The CDR3 extends over 16 amino acids. Trimming took 4 bases from V and 7 from J, leaving 17 bases between them. Germline-derived CDR1 and CDR2 are LGHDT and YNNKEL (reference sequence). CDR3 sequence: CASSPTGTLLNSPLHF. CDR3 DNA sequence: TGTGCCAGCAGCCCAACGGGGACGCTTCTCAATTCACCCCTCCACTTT.

This clonotype was seen at least ten times. V is TRBV6-2 or TRBV6-3 and J is TRBJ1-1, with D possibly matching TRBD1 (6 bases). Trimming removed 9 bases at V and 4 bases at J, with 12 bases between. The CDR3 is 12 residues long. CDR1 MNHEY and CDR2 SVGEGT come from the germline V gene. CDR3 in DNA: TGTGCCAGGTTCTCAGGGGTCACTGAAGCTTTCTTT. Translated: CARFSGVTEAFF.